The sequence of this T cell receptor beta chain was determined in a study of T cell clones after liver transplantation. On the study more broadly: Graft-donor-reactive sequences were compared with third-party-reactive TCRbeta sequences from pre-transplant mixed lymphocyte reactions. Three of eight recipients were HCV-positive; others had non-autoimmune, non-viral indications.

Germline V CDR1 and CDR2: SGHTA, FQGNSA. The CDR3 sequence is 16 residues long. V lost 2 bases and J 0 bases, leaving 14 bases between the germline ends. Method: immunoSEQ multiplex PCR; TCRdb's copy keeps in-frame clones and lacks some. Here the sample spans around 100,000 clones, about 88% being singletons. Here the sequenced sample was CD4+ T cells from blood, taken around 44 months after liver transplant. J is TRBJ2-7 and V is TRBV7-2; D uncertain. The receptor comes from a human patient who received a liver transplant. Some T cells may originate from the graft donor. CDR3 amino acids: CASSLSQASSSYEQYF. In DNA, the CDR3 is TGTGCCAGCAGCTTAAGTCAGGCCTCGAGCTCCTACGAGCAGTACTTC.